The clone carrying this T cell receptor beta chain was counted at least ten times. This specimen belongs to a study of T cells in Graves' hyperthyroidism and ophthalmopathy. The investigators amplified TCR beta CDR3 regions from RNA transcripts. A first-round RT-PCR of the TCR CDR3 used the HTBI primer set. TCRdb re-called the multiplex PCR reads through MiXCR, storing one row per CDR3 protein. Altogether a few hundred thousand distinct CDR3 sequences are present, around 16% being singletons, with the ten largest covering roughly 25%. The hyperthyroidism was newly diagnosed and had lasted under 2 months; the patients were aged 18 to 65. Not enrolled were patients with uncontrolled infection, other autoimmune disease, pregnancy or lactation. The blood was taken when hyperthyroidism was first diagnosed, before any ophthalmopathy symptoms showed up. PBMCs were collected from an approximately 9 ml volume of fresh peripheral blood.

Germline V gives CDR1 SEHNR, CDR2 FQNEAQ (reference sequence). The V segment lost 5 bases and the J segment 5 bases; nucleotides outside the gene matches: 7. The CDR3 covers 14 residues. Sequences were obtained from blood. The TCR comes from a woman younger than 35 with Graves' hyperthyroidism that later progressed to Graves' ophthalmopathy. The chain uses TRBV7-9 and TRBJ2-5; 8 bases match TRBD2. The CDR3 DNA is TGTGCCAGCAGCCTCGAGCGGGAGTGGGAGACCCAGTACTTC. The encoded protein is CASSLEREWETQYF. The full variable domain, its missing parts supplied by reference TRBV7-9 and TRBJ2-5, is DTGVSQNPRHKITKRGQNVTFRCDPISEHNRLYWYRQTLGQGPEFLTYFQNEAQLEKSRLLSDRFSAERPKGSFSTLEIQRTEQGDSAMYLCASSLEREWETQYFGPGTRLLVL.